These 31 T cell receptor beta chains came from one sample sequenced in a study of T cell responses to AZD1222 COVID-19 vaccine. TCRdb's table, derived via immunoSEQ multiplex PCR, lists solely in-frame clones and lacks some. In the table there are about 100,000 clones, approximately 91% of which are singletons. This specimen consisted of peripheral blood, obtained on day 0 of AZD1222 vaccination. The receptors shown here come from an adult in good health.

The V and J genes are TRBV28 and TRBJ1-6; 7 nucleotides match TRBD1. The CDR3 extends over 14 amino acids. The J segment lost 7 bases and the V segment lost 2 bases, leaving 2 bases of the junction unmatched. Germline CDR1 is MDHEN and CDR2 is SYDVKM. The CDR3 loop reads CASSLGQDNSPLHF. The CDR3 DNA sequence: TGTGCCAGCAGTTTAGGACAGGACAATTCACCCCTCCACTTT. The complete variable domain, with remaining parts taken from reference TRBV28 and TRBJ1-6, reads DVKVTQSSRYLVKRTGEKVFLECVQDMDHENMFWYRQDPGLGLRLIYFSYDVKMKEKGDIPEGYSVSREKKERFSLILESASTNQTSMYLCASSLGQDNSPLHFGNGTRLTVT.

The chain has TRBV28 and TRBJ2-7; D tentatively reads TRBD1 or TRBD2 (5 bases each). The CDR3 length is 14 residues. Germline V gene sequence: CDR1 MDHEN, CDR2 SYDVKM. The V gene lost 11 bases and the J gene lost 0 bases, with 17 bases spanning the gap. CDR3 nucleotide sequence: TGTGCCGTCTCCGGGACCCCGAGCTCCTACGAGCAGTACTTC. Encoded protein: CAVSGTPSSYEQYF. Filled out from reference TRBV28 and TRBJ2-7, the complete variable domain reads DVKVTQSSRYLVKRTGEKVFLECVQDMDHENMFWYRQDPGLGLRLIYFSYDVKMKEKGDIPEGYSVSREKKERFSLILESASTNQTSMYLCAVSGTPSSYEQYFGPGTRLTVT.

The chain uses TRBV10-1 and TRBJ1-5, with D unresolved. Trimming left V 7 bases short and J 1 base short, with 11 bases between. Germline lookup yields CDR1 WNHNN and CDR2 SYGVQD (reference sequence). There are 14 residues in the CDR3. The CDR3 loop reads CASNPTGSNQPQHF. Written as DNA, the CDR3 is TGCGCCAGCAACCCGACCGGGAGCAATCAGCCCCAGCATTTT.

The chain carries TRBV27 and TRBJ1-3, with D possibly matching TRBD1 (6 bases). CDR3 length: 18 residues. Germline CDR1 MNHEY, CDR2 SMNVEV (reference sequence). Trimming pared 5 bases from V and 2 bases from J, leaving 22 bases between. Here the CDR3 DNA reads TGTGCCAGCAGTCCGCCGGGACATATCAAGTCGCCTGGAAACACCATATATTTT. Translated, it gives CASSPPGHIKSPGNTIYF.

This clone is medium-sized within its sample. The chain employs TRBV29-1 and TRBJ2-7; 8 nucleotides line up with TRBD2. The germline V gene has CDR1 SQVTM and CDR2 ANQGSEA. CDR3 length: 13 residues. V dropped 4 bases and J dropped 4; count of bases not matched to a gene: 6. CDR3 DNA: TGCAGCGTTGGAGCGGGAGAAGGGTACGAGCAGTACTTC. Amino acid sequence: CSVGAGEGYEQYF.

V gene TRBV5-4 combines with J gene TRBJ2-6; D gene unclear. The CDR3 is 15 amino acids. The ends were cut back, 4 bases at V and 0 bases at J, with 8 bases in the middle. The germline V gene encodes CDR1 SGHNT and CDR2 YYREEE (reference sequence). Here the CDR3 DNA reads TGTGCCAGCAGCCCCTCCGGCTCTGGGGCCAACGTCCTGACTTTC. This codes for CASSPSGSGANVLTF. Full variable domain (rest looked up from reference TRBV5-4 and TRBJ2-6): ETGVTQSPTHLIKTRGQQVTLRCSSQSGHNTVSWYQQALGQGPQFIFQYYREEENGRGNFPPRFSGLQFPNYSSELNVNALELDDSALYLCASSPSGSGANVLTFGAGSRLTVL.

V and J are TRBV5-1 and TRBJ2-3; TRBD2 agrees at 11 bases. Germline V gene data show CDR1 as SGHRS and CDR2 as YFSETQ. The CDR3 contains 16 residues. V gave up 4 bases and J gave up 4 bases; unmatched junction bases: 8. Here the CDR3 DNA reads TGCGCCAGCAGCCCCTTTCATAGCGGGAGGGCAGATACGCAGTATTTT. It codes for CASSPFHSGRADTQYF.

The chain carries TRBV19 and TRBJ2-2; 8 nucleotides line up with TRBD1. V gave up 4 bases and J gave up 2 bases; unmatched junction bases: 6. Germline CDR1 is LNHDA and CDR2 is SQIVND (reference sequence). The CDR3 is made up of 16 amino acids. CDR3 in DNA: TGTGCCAGTAGTACCAGGGGGCGGCAAAACACCGGGGAGCTGTTTTTT. It specifies CASSTRGRQNTGELFF.

This clone was detected once. V usage is TRBV6-5 and J usage is TRBJ2-3; 10 bases fit TRBD2. J lost 0 bases, V lost 8 bases, and 8 bases had no gene match. Germline CDR1 is MNHEY and CDR2 is SVGAGI. CDR3 length: 16 amino acids. DNA of the CDR3: TGTGCCAGCGGTTCCAGCGGGAGGGTGAGCACAGATACGCAGTATTTT. This translates into CASGSSGRVSTDTQYF.

This CDR3 is CASSLGTWGGDTQYF. The CDR3 nucleotides are TGTGCCAGCAGCTTAGGGACCTGGGGTGGGGATACGCAGTATTTT. The gene calls are TRBV7-2 and TRBJ2-3; D is unclear. CDR1 is SGHTA and CDR2 is FQGNSA in the germline V gene. Trimming took off 1 base at V and 6 bases at J, with 14 bases between the two ends. CDR3 length: 15 residues.

The gene calls are TRBV15 and TRBJ1-6; D not resolved. The CDR3 totals 14 residues. V lost 5 bases, J lost 8 bases, and 13 bases lay in between. CDR1 is LNHNV, CDR2 YYDKDF, per germline (reference sequence). In DNA, the CDR3 is TGTGCCACCAGCGGAAGAGACAATTATTCACCCCTCCACTTT. Translation gives CATSGRDNYSPLHF.

The V call is TRBV5-1, the J call TRBJ2-3; 9 bases agree with TRBD1. Germline-derived CDR1 and CDR2 are SGHRS and YFSETQ. This CDR3 is 17 amino acids long. V shed 3 bases and J 4 bases; nucleotides not matched to a gene: 12. DNA for the CDR3: TGCGCCAGCAGCTCGGGACAGGGAACCACTGGGTCAGATACGCAGTATTTT. It translates to CASSSGQGTTGSDTQYF.

V gene TRBV7-9 combines with J gene TRBJ2-1; D is possibly TRBD2 (5 bases). Germline loops: CDR1 SEHNR, CDR2 FQNEAQ (reference sequence). The CDR3 is 17 amino acids. Trimming took off 0 bases at V and 5 bases at J, with 17 bases between the two ends. The CDR3 region is CASSLASSGSINNEQFF. The CDR3 coding sequence is TGTGCCAGCAGCTTAGCGTCGAGTGGGAGTATCAACAATGAGCAGTTCTTC. Filled out from reference TRBV7-9 and TRBJ2-1, the complete variable domain reads DTGVSQNPRHKITKRGQNVTFRCDPISEHNRLYWYRQTLGQGPEFLTYFQNEAQLEKSRLLSDRFSAERPKGSFSTLEIQRTEQGDSAMYLCASSLASSGSINNEQFFGPGTRLTVL.

The rearrangement joins TRBV6-5 to TRBJ2-2; D is unresolved. Germline loops: CDR1 MNHEY, CDR2 SVGAGI. This CDR3 is built from 14 residues. V was pared by 7 bases and J by 3 bases, with 12 bases between. Here the CDR3 reads CASTPGLYTGELFF. The CDR3 nucleotides are TGTGCCAGCACCCCCGGGCTTTACACCGGGGAGCTGTTTTTT.

This chain joins TRBV10-3 and TRBJ2-2; 9 nucleotides line up with TRBD2. The V gene end was trimmed by 7 bases and the J gene end by 1 base; junction bases not matched to a gene: 7. Looked up from germline, CDR1 is ENHRY and CDR2 is SYGVKD. This CDR3 is built from 16 residues. CDR3 residues: CAIKSSGIWNTGELFF. The CDR3 DNA reads TGTGCCATCAAGTCTAGCGGGATTTGGAACACCGGGGAGCTGTTTTTT.

Only one count was recorded for this clone. The J gene is TRBJ1-6, the V gene TRBV7-5. TRBV7-5 is recorded as a pseudogene. The CDR3 runs to 17 residues. Here the CDR3 reads CVRSLPGGEVGNSPLHF. The DNA of the CDR3 is TGTGTCAGAAGCTTACCAGGGGGGGAAGTCGGAAATTCACCCCTCCACTTT.

The CDR3 nucleotides read TGTGCCAGCAGTTCACAGGGAGGGGGCAATCAGCCCCAGCATTTT. Protein product: CASSSQGGGNQPQHF. The J gene is TRBJ1-5, the V gene TRBV2; D is perhaps TRBD1 (6 bases). V was trimmed by 5 bases and J by 2 bases, leaving 13 bases between them. Germline V gene sequence: CDR1 SNHLY, CDR2 FYNNEI. The CDR3 runs 15 residues.

V and J are TRBV9 and TRBJ2-7; D gene unclear. Germline assignment: CDR1 SGDLS and CDR2 YYNGEE. V was shortened by 3 bases and J by 1 base, with 8 bases between the two germline ends. The CDR3 is 13 amino acids. Here the CDR3 reads CASSGPLSYEQYF. The CDR3, as DNA: TGTGCCAGCAGCGGTCCATTATCCTACGAGCAGTACTTC.

The chain combines TRBV2 with TRBJ1-1, with D possibly matching TRBD1 (5 bases). Germline loops: CDR1 SNHLY, CDR2 FYNNEI. CDR3 length: 14 amino acids. V lost 1 base and J lost 1, with 7 bases in between. The CDR3 spells CASSEGGWNTEAFF. CDR3 DNA sequence: TGTGCCAGCAGTGAAGGGGGGTGGAACACTGAAGCTTTCTTT.

A note on this clone: Other DNA sequences in the same sample also yield this CDR3. This chain joins TRBV18 and TRBJ1-6; TRBD1 matches 9 bases. The CDR3 totals 14 residues. J was trimmed by 10 bases and V by 2 bases; bases with no gene match: 3. The germline CDR1 and CDR2 sequences are KGHSH and LQKENI. Written as DNA, the CDR3 is TGTGCCAGCTCACCAGAGGGACAGGGATCACCCCTCCACTTT. Amino acid sequence: CASSPEGQGSPLHF.

This clone has just one count. The rearrangement uses TRBV7-9 and TRBJ2-7; TRBD1 might be the D (6 bases). The CDR3 length is 11 residues. Germline loops: CDR1 SEHNR, CDR2 FQNEAQ (reference sequence). V shed 1 base and J shed 11 bases, with 9 bases lying between them. The CDR3: CASSLGQGKYF. Written as DNA, the CDR3 is TGTGCCAGCAGCTTAGGGCAGGGGAAGTACTTC.

The rearrangement links TRBV19 to TRBJ2-1; 11 nucleotides agree with TRBD2. J was trimmed by 5 bases and V by 2 bases; bases with no gene match: 2. The CDR3 extends over 15 amino acids. Looked up from germline, CDR1 is LNHDA and CDR2 is SQIVND (reference sequence). CDR3 nucleotides: TGTGCCAGTAGTATAACTAGCGGGGGTAACAATGAGCAGTTCTTC. This sequence encodes CASSITSGGNNEQFF.

This clone was recorded only once. The chain employs TRBV7-9 and TRBJ1-6; D is ambiguous. This CDR3 region has 14 residues. Trimming took off 2 bases at V and 5 bases at J, with 7 bases between the two ends. CDR1 SEHNR and CDR2 FQNEAQ come from the germline V gene (reference sequence). DNA for the CDR3: TGTGCCAGCAGCTTACAGAGCAATAATTCACCCCTCCACTTT. Amino acids: CASSLQSNNSPLHF.

J is TRBJ2-7 and V is TRBV7-9; D remains unclear. Trimming took off 1 base at V and 5 bases at J, with 12 bases between the two ends. Germline loops: CDR1 SEHNR, CDR2 FQNEAQ (reference sequence). There are 14 residues in the CDR3. The CDR3, as DNA: TGTGCCAGCAGCTTAGGTAGAGATAGTGACGAGCAGTACTTC. This encodes CASSLGRDSDEQYF.

The chain uses TRBV7-9 and TRBJ1-4, with 9 bases fitting TRBD1. The CDR3 totals 14 residues. The J segment lost 5 bases and the V segment lost 4 bases, leaving 2 bases of the junction unmatched. Germline CDR1 reads SEHNR; CDR2 reads FQNEAQ (reference sequence). The CDR3 nucleotides are TGTGCCAGCAGCTCCGGACAGGGGAATGAAAAACTGTTTTTT. Translation gives CASSSGQGNEKLFF.

The gene calls are TRBV2 and TRBJ1-2; 9 bases match TRBD1. The length of the CDR3 is 14 residues. Germline V gives CDR1 SNHLY, CDR2 FYNNEI. V lost 6 bases to trimming and J lost 7 bases; unmatched junction nucleotides: 9. The CDR3 protein is CASRGAGQGGGYTF. The DNA of the CDR3 is TGTGCCAGCAGGGGGGCGGGACAGGGAGGTGGCTACACCTTC.

V is TRBV5-1 and J is TRBJ1-1; possibly TRBD1 for D (5 bases). CDR3 length: 18 amino acids. The V gene's germline CDR1 is SGHRS and CDR2 YFSETQ. Trimming pared 4 bases from V and 3 bases from J, leaving 25 bases between. The CDR3 protein is CASSPPPGSGVTDTEAFF. As DNA, the CDR3 is TGCGCCAGCAGCCCCCCGCCAGGGTCGGGGGTTACGGACACTGAAGCTTTCTTT.

The V call is TRBV19, the J call TRBJ1-4; TRBD1 matches 9 bases. Germline V lookup: CDR1 LNHDA, CDR2 SQIVND (reference sequence). CDR3 length: 15 residues. The J segment lost 8 bases and the V segment lost 5 bases, leaving 9 bases of the junction unmatched. CDR3 coding DNA: TGTGCCAGTAGTCCCCTTATCGACAGGGGGGAAAAACTGTTTTTT. It yields the protein CASSPLIDRGEKLFF.

This chain links TRBV28 with TRBJ2-1, with 7 bases that match TRBD2. In germline, CDR1 is MDHEN, CDR2 SYDVKM. V was clipped by 7 bases and J by 5 bases; unmatched bases: 8. CDR3 length: 14 amino acids. The CDR3 DNA reads TGTGCCAGCACCGCGGGAGCGAGGAACAATGAGCAGTTCTTC. Amino acid sequence: CASTAGARNNEQFF.

The chain employs TRBV6-5 and TRBJ1-2; 9 nucleotides match TRBD1. Germline CDR1 reads MNHEY; CDR2 reads SVGAGI. Trimming at V came to 2 bases and at J to 7 bases, leaving 11 bases not matched to a gene. The CDR3 contains 16 residues. CDR3 sequence: CASSYTILDRGSGYTF. CDR3 sequence (DNA): TGTGCCAGCAGTTACACGATATTGGACAGGGGTTCTGGCTACACCTTC.

The rearrangement uses TRBV3-1 (or the pseudogene TRBV3-2) and TRBJ2-3; D is ambiguous. Germline CDR1 is LGHDT and CDR2 is YNNKEL (reference sequence). The ends were cut back, 0 bases at V and 1 base at J, with 20 bases in the middle. The CDR3 has 19 residues. DNA for the CDR3: TGTGCCAGCAGCCAAGATCTTGGAGACACCATTTCCCGCACAGATACGCAGTATTTT. Translating it yields CASSQDLGDTISRTDTQYF.